This T cell receptor beta chain stems from a study of T cell responses to AZD1222 COVID-19 vaccine (dated by TCRdb to about 2021). Some background on the complete study: TCR sequencing covered 233 trial participants: about 210 given two doses of AZD1222 and approximately 26 given two doses of MenACWY control vaccine. Trial participants were enrolled by age into subgroups of 18-55, 56-69 and 70-plus years, and about 150, 27 and 61 TCR-sequenced participants, respectively, were included in these subgroups. What the authors observed across the whole study: Most participants were white British and females outnumbered males, and the authors suggested that clonal diversity may have been underestimated. Because no day 14 peak-response samples were available, the repertoires could be characterized only after the peak T cell response. In the small 56-69-year group, the increase in depth fell short of significance, most likely because of low power. Reportedly, close to half of the unique spike-specific TCRs recognized epitopes lying outside the regions that are mutated in the B.1.351 and B.1.1.7 variants. A significant rise in spike-specific TCR breadth and depth was observed after two AZD1222 doses relative to day 0 and relative to MenACWY recipients. Conclusions about previously exposed vaccinees are limited, since just 6 or 7 AZD1222 recipients were seropositive for SARS-CoV-2 at baseline. CD4 TCRs associated with the vaccine covered the entire spike protein, and the dominant responses were in regions 160-218 and 743-854.

The CDR3 regions of human TCRbeta chains were analyzed by immunosequencing. Per the source publication's procedure: Repertoire TCRs were matched against a reference library of SARS-CoV-2-specific TCRs generated with the MIRA antigen-specificity platform. Breadth meant the fraction of unique TCRs that were SARS-CoV-2-associated, whereas depth meant the fraction of total T cells that were SARS-CoV-2-associated. Using the MIRA data, each spike-specific TCR was mapped to the spike region that the TCR reacts to and placed in a CD4 or CD8 class. Log10-transformed breadth and depth values were compared by one-way ANOVA with Sidak's multiple comparisons tests. Sourced from immuneACCESS, this table was stored by TCRdb with only in-frame sequences that have V and J called. A share of the clones is absent; for the studies checked, an unresolved V gene accounts for under half, and the remainder has no known explanation. Clone size and V and J calls were adopted from that table, with D and trimming inferred from the DNA. This sample holds some 150,000 clones; 90% to 95% were observed only once. The top ten clonotypes cover around 1% of the sample.

CDR1 and CDR2 are read off the germline V gene (reference sequence) as LNHDA and SQIVND. From the cysteine up to the phenylalanine, the CDR3 has a length of 15 residues. Just CDR3 DNA is preserved here, 45 bases in frame from base 1. The V end loses 5 bases and the J end loses 6 bases, and a stretch of 20 bases separates them. With regard to this clone: Its antigen has not been determined. The input lacks base qualities; no much larger clone sits a single base away.

The sample's time point label is to be understood as: baseline before first vaccination. This specimen's treatment or condition label, per the study, means: meningococcal conjugate vaccine given as trial control. Samples from vaccinated people were obtained from the UK trials COV001 and COV002, which included a single-blind randomized controlled phase 2/3 trial of AZD1222 (ChAdOx1 nCoV-19) in healthy adults. For TCRbeta chain sequencing, PBMC samples from trial participants were taken at day 0 and at day 28 after the second dose. Rearrangement joined TRBV19 to TRBJ2-7; the D segment could be TRBD1, given 6 matching bases. This sequence was found in an adult in good health. Material: peripheral blood, obtained on day 0 of MenACWY control vaccination. In nucleotides, the sequence is TGTGCCAGTAGTGTAACCGGGACATCCGAGGGCGAGCAGTACTTC. It codes for CASSVTGTSEGEQYF.